This note documents a single TCR beta chain sequence. Other autoimmune diseases, uncontrolled infections, pregnancy or lactation led to the exclusion of patients. Clinicians diagnosed using symptoms, serum thyroxine, TRAb, thyroid ultrasound and orbital computed tomography. The record originates from a study of Graves' ophthalmopathy and Graves' hyperthyroidism. RNA transcripts provided the template for amplifying TCR beta CDR3 regions. Investigators did first-round RT-PCR with HTBI primers, then second-round multiplex PCR. Each CDR3 protein is one row after TCRdb ran MiXCR on the multiplex PCR reads. The table has about 1.1 million distinct CDR3 sequences, about 36% seen once; the top ten hold approximately 12%. The CDR3 is 12 residues long.

The sample comprised peripheral blood or thyroid tissue (not recorded which). The V call is TRBV12-3 or TRBV12-4, the J call TRBJ2-2; D is perhaps TRBD2 (6 bases). The receptor comes from an adult man with Graves' hyperthyroidism. Here the CDR3 reads CATEEGTGELFF. As DNA, the CDR3 is TGTGCAACCGAGGAGGGGACCGGGGAGCTGTTTTTT.